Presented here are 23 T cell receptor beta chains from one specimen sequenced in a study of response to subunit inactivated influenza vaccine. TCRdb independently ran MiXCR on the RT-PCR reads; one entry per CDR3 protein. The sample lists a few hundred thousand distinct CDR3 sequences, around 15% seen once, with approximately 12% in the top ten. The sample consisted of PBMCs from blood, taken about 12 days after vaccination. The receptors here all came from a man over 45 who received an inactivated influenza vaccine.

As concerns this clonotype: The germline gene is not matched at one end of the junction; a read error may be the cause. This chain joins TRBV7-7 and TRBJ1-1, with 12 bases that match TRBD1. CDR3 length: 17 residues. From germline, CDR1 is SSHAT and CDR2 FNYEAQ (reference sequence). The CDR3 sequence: CASSPVPGQGANTEAFF. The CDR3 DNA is TGTGCTAGCAGCCCCGTCCCGGGACAGGGGGCAAACACTGAAGCTTTCTTT.

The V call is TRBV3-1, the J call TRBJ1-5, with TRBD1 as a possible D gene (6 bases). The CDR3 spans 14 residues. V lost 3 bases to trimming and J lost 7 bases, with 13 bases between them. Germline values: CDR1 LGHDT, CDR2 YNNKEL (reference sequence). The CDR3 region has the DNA TGTGCCAGCAGCCACACAGGGAACAAACAGCCCCAGCATTTT. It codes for CASSHTGNKQPQHF. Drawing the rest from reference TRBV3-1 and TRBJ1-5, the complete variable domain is DTAVSQTPKYLVTQMGNDKSIKCEQNLGHDTMYWYKQDSKKFLKIMFSYNNKELIINETVPNRFSPKSPDKAHLNLHINSLELGDSAVYFCASSHTGNKQPQHFGDGTRLSIL.

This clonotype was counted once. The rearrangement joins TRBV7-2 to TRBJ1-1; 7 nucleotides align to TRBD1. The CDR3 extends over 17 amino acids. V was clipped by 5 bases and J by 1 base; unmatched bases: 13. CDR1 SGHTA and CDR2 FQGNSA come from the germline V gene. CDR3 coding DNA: TGTGCCAGCAGCCCGCGGGACAGCCGCCCGGGGAACACTGAAGCTTTCTTT. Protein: CASSPRDSRPGNTEAFF.

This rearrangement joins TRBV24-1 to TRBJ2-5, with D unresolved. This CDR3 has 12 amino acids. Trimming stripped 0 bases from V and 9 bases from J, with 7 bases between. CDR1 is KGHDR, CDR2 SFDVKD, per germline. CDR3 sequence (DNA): TGTGCCACCAGTGATTTGGGCGAGGCCCAGTACTTC. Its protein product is CATSDLGEAQYF.

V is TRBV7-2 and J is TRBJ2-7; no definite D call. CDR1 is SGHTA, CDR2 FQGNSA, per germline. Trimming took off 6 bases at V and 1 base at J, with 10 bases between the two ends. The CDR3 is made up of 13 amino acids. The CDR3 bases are TGTGCCAGCAGAAAACCCCAGTCCTACGAGCAGTACTTC. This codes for CASRKPQSYEQYF.

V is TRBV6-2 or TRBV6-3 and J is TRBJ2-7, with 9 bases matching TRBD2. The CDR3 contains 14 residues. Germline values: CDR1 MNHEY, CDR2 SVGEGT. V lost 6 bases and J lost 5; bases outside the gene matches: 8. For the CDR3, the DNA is TGTGCCAGCAGCTTAGCGGGAGAATCAGACGAGCAGTACTTC. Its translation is CASSLAGESDEQYF.

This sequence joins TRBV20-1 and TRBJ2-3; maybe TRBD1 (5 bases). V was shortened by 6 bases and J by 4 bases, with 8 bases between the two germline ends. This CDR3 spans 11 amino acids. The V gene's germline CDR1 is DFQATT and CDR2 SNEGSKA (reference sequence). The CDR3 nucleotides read TGCAGTGCCGGACACGCAGATACGCAGTATTTT. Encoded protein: CSAGHADTQYF.

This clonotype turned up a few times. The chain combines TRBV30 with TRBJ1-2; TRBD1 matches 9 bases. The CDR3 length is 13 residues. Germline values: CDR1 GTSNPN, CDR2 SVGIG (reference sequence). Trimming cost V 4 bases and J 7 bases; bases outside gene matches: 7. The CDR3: CAWIFDRGGGYTF. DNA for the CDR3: TGTGCCTGGATCTTCGACAGGGGGGGTGGCTACACCTTC.

The CDR3 DNA sequence: TGCGCCAGCAGCTTGCTCGGGTCGCGGGGCACCGGGGAGCTGTTTTTT. It translates to CASSLLGSRGTGELFF. This chain connects TRBV5-1 to TRBJ2-2; weak D call: TRBD2 (6 bases). Germline-derived CDR1 and CDR2 are SGHRS and YFSETQ. CDR3 length: 16 residues. With 1 base removed from V and 4 bases from J, the gap between germline ends came to 14 bases. Supplemented by reference TRBV5-1 and TRBJ2-2, the full variable domain reads KAGVTQTPRYLIKTRGQQVTLSCSPISGHRSVSWYQQTPGQGLQFLFEYFSETQRNKGNFPGRFSGRQFSNSRSEMNVSTLELGDSALYLCASSLLGSRGTGELFFGEGSRLTVL.

The CDR3 is CASSLVQYNSPLHF. The CDR3 DNA reads as TGTGCCAGCAGCTTGGTACAGTATAATTCACCCCTCCACTTT. The V and J genes are TRBV5-5 and TRBJ1-6; no reliable D call. V dropped 0 bases and J dropped 4 bases, with 5 bases sitting between them. Germline V gene lookup returns CDR1 SGHKS and CDR2 YYEKEE (reference sequence). The CDR3 covers 14 residues. Filled out from reference TRBV5-5 and TRBJ1-6, the complete variable domain reads DAGVTQSPTHLIKTRGQQVTLRCSPISGHKSVSWYQQVLGQGPQFIFQYYEKEERGRGNFPDRFSARQFPNYSSELNVNALLLGDSALYLCASSLVQYNSPLHFGNGTRLTVT.

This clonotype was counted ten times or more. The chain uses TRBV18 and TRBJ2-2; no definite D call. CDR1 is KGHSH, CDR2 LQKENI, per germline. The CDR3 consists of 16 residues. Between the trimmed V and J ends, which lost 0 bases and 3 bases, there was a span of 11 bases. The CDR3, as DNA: TGTGCCAGCTCACCACCATCTCCAAAATACACCGGGGAGCTGTTTTTT. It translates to CASSPPSPKYTGELFF.

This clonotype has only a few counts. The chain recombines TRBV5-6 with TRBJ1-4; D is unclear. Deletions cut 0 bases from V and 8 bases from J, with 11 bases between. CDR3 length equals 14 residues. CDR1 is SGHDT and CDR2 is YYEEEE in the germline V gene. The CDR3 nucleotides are TGTGCCAGCAGCTTGGTCGGGGTTCGGGAAAAACTGTTTTTT. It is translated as CASSLVGVREKLFF. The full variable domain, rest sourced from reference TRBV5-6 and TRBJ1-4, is DAGVTQSPTHLIKTRGQQVTLRCSPKSGHDTVSWYQQALGQGPQFIFQYYEEEERQRGNFPDRFSGHQFPNYSSELNVNALLLGDSALYLCASSLVGVREKLFFGSGTQLSVL.

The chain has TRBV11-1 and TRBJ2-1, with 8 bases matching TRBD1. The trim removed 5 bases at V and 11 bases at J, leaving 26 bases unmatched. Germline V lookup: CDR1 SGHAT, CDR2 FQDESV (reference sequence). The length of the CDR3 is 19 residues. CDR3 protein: CASSGLGQGFALFGPKQFF. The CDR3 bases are TGTGCCAGCAGCGGGTTAGGACAGGGTTTTGCTTTATTCGGCCCCAAGCAGTTCTTC.

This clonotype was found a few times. In nucleotides, the CDR3 is TGCAGTGCTAGTCAGCAGGGGACCTACGAGCAGTACTTC. Translation gives CSASQQGTYEQYF. V usage is TRBV20-1 and J usage is TRBJ2-7; D may be TRBD1 (6 bases). The germline gives CDR1 DFQATT, CDR2 SNEGSKA (reference sequence). V was clipped by 3 bases and J by 2 bases, with 11 bases between them. This CDR3 is 13 amino acids long.

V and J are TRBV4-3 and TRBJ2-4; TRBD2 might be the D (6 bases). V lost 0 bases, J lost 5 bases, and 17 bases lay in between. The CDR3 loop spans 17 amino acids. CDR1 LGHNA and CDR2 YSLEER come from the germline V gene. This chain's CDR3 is CASSQDFSGGLENIQYF. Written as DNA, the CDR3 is TGCGCCAGCAGCCAAGATTTTAGCGGCGGGTTGGAAAACATTCAGTACTTC.

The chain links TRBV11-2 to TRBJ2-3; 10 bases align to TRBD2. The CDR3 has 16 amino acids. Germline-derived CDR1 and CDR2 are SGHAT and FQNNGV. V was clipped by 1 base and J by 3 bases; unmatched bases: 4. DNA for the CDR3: TGTGCCAGCAGCTTAGTTGGTAGCGGGAGGACAGATACGCAGTATTTT. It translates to CASSLVGSGRTDTQYF.

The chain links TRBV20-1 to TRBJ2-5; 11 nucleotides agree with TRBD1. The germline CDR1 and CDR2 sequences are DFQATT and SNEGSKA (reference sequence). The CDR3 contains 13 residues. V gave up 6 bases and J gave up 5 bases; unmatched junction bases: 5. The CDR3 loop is CSAGQGARETQYF. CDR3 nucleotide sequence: TGCAGTGCCGGACAGGGGGCACGGGAGACCCAGTACTTC.

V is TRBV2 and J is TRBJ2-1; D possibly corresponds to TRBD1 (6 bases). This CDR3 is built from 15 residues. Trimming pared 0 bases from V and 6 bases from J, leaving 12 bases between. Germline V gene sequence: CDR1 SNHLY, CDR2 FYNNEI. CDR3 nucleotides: TGTGCCAGCAGTGAAGCTACGGACAGTTCCAATGAGCAGTTCTTC. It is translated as CASSEATDSSNEQFF. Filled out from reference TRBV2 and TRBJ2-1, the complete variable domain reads EPEVTQTPSHQVTQMGQEVILRCVPISNHLYFYWYRQILGQKVEFLVSFYNNEISEKSEIFDDQFSVERPDGSNFTLKIRSTKLEDSAMYFCASSEATDSSNEQFFGPGTRLTVL.

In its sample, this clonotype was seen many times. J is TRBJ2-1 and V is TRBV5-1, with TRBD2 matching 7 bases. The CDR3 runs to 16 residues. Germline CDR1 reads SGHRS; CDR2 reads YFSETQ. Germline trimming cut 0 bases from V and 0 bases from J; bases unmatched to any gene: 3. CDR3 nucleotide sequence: TGCGCCAGCAGCTTGGGCGGGAGTAGCTCCTACAATGAGCAGTTCTTC. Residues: CASSLGGSSSYNEQFF.

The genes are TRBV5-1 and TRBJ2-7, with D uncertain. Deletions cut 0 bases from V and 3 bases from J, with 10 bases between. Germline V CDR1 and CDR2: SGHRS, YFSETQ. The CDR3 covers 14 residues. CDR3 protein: CASSLGVSRYEQYF. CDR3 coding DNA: TGCGCCAGCAGCTTGGGAGTGAGCCGCTACGAGCAGTACTTC.

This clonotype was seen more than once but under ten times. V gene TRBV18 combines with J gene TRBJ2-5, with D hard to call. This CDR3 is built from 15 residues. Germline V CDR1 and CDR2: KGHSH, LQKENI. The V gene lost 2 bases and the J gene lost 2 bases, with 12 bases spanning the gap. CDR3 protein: CASSPARVSQETQYF. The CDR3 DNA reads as TGTGCCAGCTCACCAGCCCGGGTATCTCAAGAGACCCAGTACTTC.

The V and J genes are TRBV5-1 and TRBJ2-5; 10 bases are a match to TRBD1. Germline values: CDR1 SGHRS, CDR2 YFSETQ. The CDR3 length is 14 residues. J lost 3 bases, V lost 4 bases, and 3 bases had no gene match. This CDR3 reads CASSIGTGEETQYF. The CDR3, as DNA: TGCGCCAGCAGCATCGGGACAGGGGAAGAGACCCAGTACTTC.

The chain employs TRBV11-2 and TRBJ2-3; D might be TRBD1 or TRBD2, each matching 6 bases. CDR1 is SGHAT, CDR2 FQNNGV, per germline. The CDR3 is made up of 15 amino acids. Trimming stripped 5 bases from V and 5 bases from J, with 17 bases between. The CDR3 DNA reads TGTGCCAGCAGCCCCGTGCGAGGGGGGCGAGATACGCAGTATTTT. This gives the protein CASSPVRGGRDTQYF.